The 17 T cell receptor beta chains below were found in one sample sequenced in a study of neurological immune-mediated disorders. TCRdb independently ran MiXCR on the 5' RACE reads; one entry per CDR3 protein. The sample has more than 25,000 distinct CDR3 sequences, approximately 24% seen once. Sequencing used CD4+ T cells from blood. All receptors come from a man over 45 with HTLV-1-associated myelopathy (HAM/TSP).

This clonotype was seen at least ten times. The chain joins TRBV7-2 to TRBJ2-7, with 12 nucleotides matching TRBD1. CDR1 and CDR2 from the germline V gene are SGHTA and FQGNSA. V was pared by 1 base and J by 6 bases, with 4 bases of the junction left unmatched. This CDR3 region has 15 residues. Here the CDR3 DNA reads TGTGCCAGCAGCTTAGTCGGGACAGGGGGCGGCGAGCAGTACTTC. This codes for CASSLVGTGGGEQYF.

This clonotype was recorded many times. The chain combines TRBV29-1 with TRBJ2-3; TRBD2 agrees at 8 bases. The V gene's germline CDR1 is SQVTM and CDR2 ANQGSEA. After removal of 3 bases from V and 6 bases from J, the junction contained 5 bases not matched to a gene. The CDR3 contains 13 residues. The CDR3 nucleotides read TGCAGCGTTGATTGGGGCGGGGGGGATACGCAGTATTTT. It encodes CSVDWGGGDTQYF.

This clonotype occurred many times. The chain uses TRBV7-9 and TRBJ2-5; a possible D gene is TRBD1 (6 bases). V shed 4 bases and J shed 1 base, with 16 bases lying between them. The V gene's germline CDR1 is SEHNR and CDR2 FQNEAQ (reference sequence). This CDR3 spans 16 amino acids. The CDR3 DNA follows: TGTGCCAGCAGCTCTCCCTGGGTAGGGGGCCAAGAGACCCAGTACTTC. Encoded protein: CASSSPWVGGQETQYF.

This clonotype occurred many times. CDR3 residues: CASSLRGVETEAFF. CDR3 nucleotide sequence: TGTGCCAGCAGCTTAAGGGGGGTGGAAACTGAAGCTTTCTTT. This sequence joins TRBV5-5 and TRBJ1-1; tentatively, D is TRBD1 (6 bases). CDR3 length equals 14 residues. V was pared by 2 bases and J by 5 bases, with 13 bases between. Germline CDR1 is SGHKS and CDR2 is YYEKEE (reference sequence).

This clonotype was detected many times. This chain links TRBV14 with TRBJ2-1, with D perhaps TRBD1 or TRBD2 (6 bases each). The CDR3 extends over 16 amino acids. V was trimmed by 2 bases and J by 6 bases, leaving 17 bases between them. Germline values: CDR1 SGHDN, CDR2 FVKESK. The CDR3: CASSQPGARERNEQFF. The CDR3 bases are TGTGCCAGCAGCCAACCGGGGGCGAGGGAGCGCAATGAGCAGTTCTTC. Using reference TRBV14 and TRBJ2-1 for the parts outside the CDR3, the full variable domain is EAGVTQFPSHSVIEKGQTVTLRCDPISGHDNLYWYRRVMGKEIKFLLHFVKESKQDESGMPNNRFLAERTGGTYSTLKVQPAELEDSGVYFCASSQPGARERNEQFFGPGTRLTVL.

In this sample, this clonotype turned up many times. This sequence joins TRBV5-5 and TRBJ2-5; TRBD1 matches at 7 bases. This CDR3 region has 14 residues. Germline loops: CDR1 SGHKS, CDR2 YYEKEE (reference sequence). With V trimmed by 4 bases and J by 4 bases, 7 bases remained unmatched. The CDR3 is CASSPWTGRETQYF. CDR3 DNA: TGTGCCAGCAGCCCCTGGACAGGCCGAGAGACCCAGTACTTC.

The table lists this clonotype with a few counts. The chain recombines TRBV20-1 with TRBJ1-2; TRBD1 is a possible D gene (5 bases). The V gene lost 3 bases and the J gene lost 4 bases, with 15 bases spanning the gap. Germline-derived CDR1 and CDR2 are DFQATT and SNEGSKA (reference sequence). The CDR3 contains 14 residues. The CDR3 coding sequence is TGCAGTGCTAGGGGCAGGGCTGGAGCCTATGGCTACACCTTC. Translating gives CSARGRAGAYGYTF.

The sample holds many counts of this clonotype. The gene calls are TRBV20-1 and TRBJ2-7; 11 bases match TRBD2. This CDR3 spans 15 amino acids. V shed 4 bases, J shed 0 bases, and the junction held 5 bases outside the gene matches. Germline CDR1 is DFQATT and CDR2 is SNEGSKA (reference sequence). CDR3 DNA: TGCAGTGCTAATCTAGCGGGGGGCCCCTCCTACGAGCAGTACTTC. This gives the protein CSANLAGGPSYEQYF.

The gene calls are TRBV6-6 and TRBJ1-6; TRBD1 aligns across 9 bases. This CDR3 spans 14 amino acids. Trimming at V came to 6 bases and at J to 13 bases, leaving 10 bases not matched to a gene. Germline V gene data show CDR1 as MNHNY and CDR2 as SVGAGI (reference sequence). CDR3 loop: CASSLQGALQPLHF. The DNA for the CDR3 is TGTGCCAGCAGCCTACAGGGGGCCCTCCAGCCCCTCCACTTT.

The CDR3 nucleotides read TGTGCCAGCAGCCGACTAGCTTCCACAGATACGCAGTATTTT. Translated, it gives CASSRLASTDTQYF. The chain employs TRBV7-7 and TRBJ2-3; 7 bases fit TRBD2. There are 14 residues in the CDR3. CDR1 and CDR2 (germline): SSHAT, FNYEAQ (reference sequence). The V segment lost 5 bases and the J segment 2 bases; nucleotides outside the gene matches: 4.

This clonotype has at least ten counts. The chain recombines TRBV5-8 with TRBJ2-2; D ambiguous. This CDR3 comprises 14 residues. The V and J ends lost 4 bases and 6 bases respectively, with 13 bases between them. CDR1 and CDR2 from the germline V gene are SGHTS and YDEGEE. The CDR3 nucleotides read TGTGCCAGCAGCCTCCAAATGGGGTCCGGGGAGCTGTTTTTT. It yields the protein CASSLQMGSGELFF.

This clonotype was counted at least ten times. The chain employs TRBV5-1 and TRBJ2-7; D might be TRBD1 (5 bases). V lost 0 bases and J 7 bases, leaving 17 bases between the germline ends. Germline V gene sequence: CDR1 SGHRS, CDR2 YFSETQ. The CDR3 length is 15 residues. CDR3 in amino acids: CASSLGQTYGKEQYF. The CDR3 DNA reads TGCGCCAGCAGCTTGGGACAGACGTACGGAAAGGAGCAGTACTTC.

This clonotype was counted at least ten times. CDR3 residues: CASRRDSSGNTIYF. CDR3 nucleotides: TGCGCCAGCAGACGCGACAGCTCTGGAAACACCATATATTTT. The chain recombines TRBV5-1 with TRBJ1-3; possibly TRBD1 for D (5 bases). This CDR3 comprises 14 residues. Germline V gene data show CDR1 as SGHRS and CDR2 as YFSETQ. V dropped 5 bases and J dropped 0 bases, with 9 bases sitting between them.

This clonotype was picked up many times. The rearrangement joins TRBV2 to TRBJ1-1; D gene unclear. The CDR3 covers 13 residues. Trimming removed 7 bases from V and 4 bases from J, with 13 bases in between. Germline assignment: CDR1 SNHLY and CDR2 FYNNEI. The DNA of the CDR3 is TGTGCCAGCATAGGTCTCTCTGCCACTGAAGCTTTCTTT. Its protein is CASIGLSATEAFF.

In its sample, this clonotype was seen many times. The chain couples TRBV7-9 to TRBJ1-5; no definite D call. This CDR3 comprises 15 residues. Trimming shortened V by 1 base and J by 1 base, and 8 bases separated the two germline ends. Germline assignment: CDR1 SEHNR and CDR2 FQNEAQ (reference sequence). The CDR3 loop is CASSLDEGSNQPQHF. Written as DNA, the CDR3 is TGTGCCAGCAGCTTAGACGAAGGAAGCAATCAGCCCCAGCATTTT.

This clonotype was observed at least ten times. The V gene is TRBV5-1, the J gene TRBJ1-2, with TRBD1 as a possible D gene (5 bases). Trimming took 4 bases from V and 6 from J, leaving 13 bases between them. The CDR3 is 13 residues long. Looked up from germline, CDR1 is SGHRS and CDR2 is YFSETQ. CDR3 amino acids: CASSPSGQDGYTF. The CDR3 region has the DNA TGCGCCAGCAGCCCTTCGGGGCAGGATGGCTACACCTTC.

This clonotype appeared a few times. The chain recombines TRBV5-1 with TRBJ2-7, with 13 bases identical to TRBD2. V lost 4 bases, J lost 7 bases, and 2 bases stayed unmatched. The germline V gene encodes CDR1 SGHRS and CDR2 YFSETQ. The CDR3 length is 13 residues. The CDR3 sequence is CASSKGLAGEQYF. The CDR3 DNA sequence: TGCGCCAGCAGCAAGGGACTAGCGGGAGAGCAGTACTTC.